This TCR beta chain was captured in a study of cytomegalovirus exposure and HLA in healthy donors. Study-wide findings and caveats: Productive status was seen about 87% or about 30% of the time for most TCR beta V segments in an earlier analysis.

Comments on this clone: Its antigen is unknown.

This CDR3 has 13 amino acids. V was clipped by 3 bases and J by 3 bases, with 9 bases between them. Germline CDR1 MRHNA, CDR2 SNTAGT. With 60 Vbeta and 13 Jbeta primers, the PCR was carried out. Generated by immunoSEQ multiplex PCR, the TCRdb table keeps only in-frame clones and is missing some. The sample has roughly 180,000 clones, roughly 84% seen once; the top ten hold around 0.97%. The TCR sequence derives from a young man in good health and CMV-seronegative. The V gene is TRBV6-4, the J gene TRBJ2-7, with D uncertain. The sample was PBMCs. CDR3 sequence reads: CASSEPQIYEQYF. CDR3 nucleotide sequence: TGTGCCAGCAGTGAACCCCAGATCTACGAGCAGTACTTC.